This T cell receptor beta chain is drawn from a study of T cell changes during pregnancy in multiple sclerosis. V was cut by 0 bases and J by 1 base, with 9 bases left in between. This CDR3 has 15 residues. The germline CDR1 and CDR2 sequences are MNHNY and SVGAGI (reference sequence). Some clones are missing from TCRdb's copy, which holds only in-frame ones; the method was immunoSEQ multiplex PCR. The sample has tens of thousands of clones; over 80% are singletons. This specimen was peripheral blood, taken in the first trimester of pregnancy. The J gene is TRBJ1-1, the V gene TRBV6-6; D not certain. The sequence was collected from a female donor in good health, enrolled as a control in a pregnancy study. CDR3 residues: CASSYSGGSNTEAFF. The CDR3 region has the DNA TGTGCCAGCAGTTACTCCGGCGGGTCGAACACTGAAGCTTTCTTT.